The 31 T cell receptor beta chains presented below share a single source sample, sequenced in a study of T cell responses to AZD1222 COVID-19 vaccine. The method was immunoSEQ multiplex PCR; TCRdb's version includes in-frame clones alone and lacks a portion of them. Of about 110,000 clones listed, approximately 89% are singletons. The specimen comprised peripheral blood, sampled on day 0 of MenACWY control vaccination. The receptors were gathered from an adult in good health.

The chain employs TRBV5-1 and TRBJ1-2; no reliable D call. From germline, CDR1 is SGHRS and CDR2 YFSETQ. This CDR3 has 14 residues. The germline V and J ends were trimmed by 1 base and 1 base, with 8 bases remaining between them. This CDR3 reads CASSLLVNNYGYTF. CDR3 nucleotides: TGCGCCAGCAGCTTGCTGGTCAATAACTATGGCTACACCTTC.

This clone came up once. The rearrangement uses TRBV7-8 and TRBJ2-1; possibly TRBD1 for D (5 bases). Germline V gene sequence: CDR1 SGHVS, CDR2 FQNEAQ. This CDR3 comprises 15 residues. V lost 1 base, J lost 6 bases, and 13 bases lay in between. The CDR3 DNA sequence: TGTGCCAGCAGCTTAGTGTCAGGGTCGGGCAATGAGCAGTTCTTC. Translation: CASSLVSGSGNEQFF.

This chain links TRBV5-1 with TRBJ1-1; D not certain. Trimming pared 1 base from V and 5 bases from J, leaving 6 bases between. Looked up from germline, CDR1 is SGHRS and CDR2 is YFSETQ. The CDR3 runs to 12 residues. CDR3 protein: CASSLSSTEAFF. CDR3 DNA sequence: TGCGCCAGCAGCTTGAGCAGTACTGAAGCTTTCTTT.

V and J are TRBV9 and TRBJ1-1; D unclear. The CDR3 sequence is 14 residues long. Germline V lookup: CDR1 SGDLS, CDR2 YYNGEE. The ends were cut back, 3 bases at V and 1 base at J, with 10 bases in the middle. In DNA, the CDR3 is TGTGCCAGCAGCGAAGACCACAGGAACACTGAAGCTTTCTTT. Translating gives CASSEDHRNTEAFF.

The chain has TRBV12-3 or TRBV12-4 and TRBJ1-4; D is unclear. The CDR3 consists of 11 residues. V lost 5 bases and J lost 5, with 3 bases in between. The CDR3 DNA reads TGTGCCAGCAGTCGCAATGAAAAACTGTTTTTT. Translated, it gives CASSRNEKLFF.

The chain recombines TRBV5-4 with TRBJ1-4; D is unresolved. The CDR3 contains 12 residues. From germline, CDR1 is SGHNT and CDR2 YYREEE (reference sequence). Trimming cost V 7 bases and J 6 bases, with 10 bases left between them. CDR3 coding DNA: TGTGCCAGCGGTGGACTGGATGAAAAACTGTTTTTT. Translated: CASGGLDEKLFF.

V and J are TRBV5-4 and TRBJ1-2; 9 nucleotides match TRBD1. The germline gives CDR1 SGHNT, CDR2 YYREEE (reference sequence). J gave up 2 bases and V 4 bases, and 3 bases lay outside the gene matches. The CDR3 consists of 14 residues. As DNA, the CDR3 is TGTGCCAGCAGCCCGGACAGGGGCAACTATGGCTACACCTTC. It translates to CASSPDRGNYGYTF.

The rearrangement uses TRBV28 and TRBJ2-1, with D tentatively TRBD1 or TRBD2 (6 bases each). The germline gives CDR1 MDHEN, CDR2 SYDVKM. The CDR3 consists of 15 residues. Trimming pared 4 bases from V and 8 bases from J, leaving 18 bases between. The CDR3, as DNA: TGTGCCAGCAGTTCCGGGAAGGTGGGGGGCCATGAGCAGTTCTTC. Translating it yields CASSSGKVGGHEQFF.

The chain links TRBV11-2 to TRBJ1-6; no definite D call. V lost 1 base and J 7 bases, leaving 5 bases between the germline ends. There are 13 residues in the CDR3. CDR1 is SGHAT, CDR2 FQNNGV, per germline. The CDR3 region is CASSLGRNSPLHF. CDR3 nucleotides: TGTGCCAGCAGCTTAGGCAGGAATTCACCCCTCCACTTT.

The chain uses TRBV7-2 and TRBJ1-4; no definite D call. From germline, CDR1 is SGHTA and CDR2 FQGNSA. V lost 0 bases to trimming and J lost 8 bases, with 10 bases between them. The CDR3 is 14 residues long. CDR3 DNA sequence: TGTGCCAGCAGCTTAGCGCTCGGGCGGGAAAAACTGTTTTTT. Amino acids: CASSLALGREKLFF.

The chain joins TRBV3-1 (or the pseudogene TRBV3-2) to TRBJ1-5; D gene ambiguous. Deletions cut 6 bases from V and 3 bases from J, with 6 bases between. Germline values: CDR1 LGHDT, CDR2 YNNKEL (reference sequence). There are 12 residues in the CDR3. The CDR3 coding sequence is TGTGCCAGCAGTATCCTCAATCAGCCCCAGCATTTT. This gives the protein CASSILNQPQHF.

The chain carries TRBV29-1 and TRBJ1-5, with a tentative D call TRBD1 (5 bases). This CDR3 comprises 13 residues. Germline assignment: CDR1 SQVTM and CDR2 ANQGSEA. V lost 7 bases and J 3 bases, leaving 13 bases between the germline ends. This CDR3 reads CSARTSPNQPQHF. CDR3 in DNA: TGCAGCGCACGGACATCCCCCAATCAGCCCCAGCATTTT.

The chain combines TRBV5-1 with TRBJ2-5, with 8 bases that match TRBD2. Germline loops: CDR1 SGHRS, CDR2 YFSETQ. The CDR3 is 14 residues long. Losses at the gene ends were 4 bases for V and 3 bases for J; bases not matched to a gene: 5. The CDR3 loop is CASSLVSGEETQYF. CDR3 nucleotide sequence: TGCGCCAGCAGCCTCGTTAGCGGGGAAGAGACCCAGTACTTC.

V gene TRBV4-2 combines with J gene TRBJ1-4, with 8 bases matching TRBD1. Losses at the gene ends were 8 bases for V and 6 bases for J; bases not matched to a gene: 5. From germline, CDR1 is LGHNA and CDR2 YNFKEQ. This CDR3 region has 13 residues. In DNA form, the CDR3 reads TGTGCCAGCGCGGCAGGGGGCGATGAAAAACTGTTTTTT. Protein: CASAAGGDEKLFF.

This clone has just one count. The chain uses TRBV6-6 and TRBJ2-7, with D perhaps TRBD1 or TRBD2 (6 bases each). This CDR3 has 16 amino acids. Germline CDR1 and CDR2: MNHNY and SVGAGI (reference sequence). Trimming left V 0 bases short and J 5 bases short, with 17 bases between. CDR3 in DNA: TGTGCCAGCAGTTACTCGATTTCCGGGGGCCACCACGAGCAGTACTTC. It yields the protein CASSYSISGGHHEQYF.

V usage is TRBV5-6 and J usage is TRBJ2-2; TRBD1 matches at 9 bases. Germline assignment: CDR1 SGHDT and CDR2 YYEEEE. This CDR3 comprises 18 residues. With V trimmed by 3 bases and J by 0 bases, 9 bases remained unmatched. The CDR3 DNA follows: TGTGCCAGCAGCTCCGACAAAGACAGGGGGGCGAACACCGGGGAGCTGTTTTTT. This translates into CASSSDKDRGANTGELFF.

The J gene is TRBJ1-2, the V gene TRBV3-1 (or the pseudogene TRBV3-2); 7 bases agree with TRBD1. CDR1 LGHDT and CDR2 YNNKEL come from the germline V gene (reference sequence). The CDR3 is 16 residues long. After removal of 0 bases from V and 1 base from J, the junction contained 5 bases not matched to a gene. The CDR3 loop reads CASSQDAGGNNYGYTF. In DNA, the CDR3 is TGTGCCAGCAGCCAAGACGCAGGGGGGAATAACTATGGCTACACCTTC.

This clone was found once. The genes are TRBV6-5 and TRBJ2-7; possible D gene TRBD2, 6 bases. Trimming took off 6 bases at V and 3 bases at J, with 12 bases between the two ends. The CDR3 contains 13 residues. Germline V CDR1 and CDR2: MNHEY, SVGAGI. The CDR3 is CASRRLDYYEQYF. In nucleotides, the CDR3 is TGTGCCAGCAGACGACTGGACTACTACGAGCAGTACTTC.

The chain combines TRBV4-2 with TRBJ1-2; D not resolved. CDR1 is LGHNA, CDR2 YNFKEQ, per germline. This CDR3 has 15 amino acids. V lost 4 bases, J lost 3 bases, and 15 bases lay in between. The DNA of the CDR3 is TGTGCCAGCAGCCCAAACGGGCAGACTTACTATGGCTACACCTTC. Amino acid sequence: CASSPNGQTYYGYTF.

This clone was observed once. The CDR3 loop is CASSQDIPQRGAEGEQFF. In DNA form, the CDR3 reads TGCGCCAGCAGCCAAGATATTCCCCAGCGGGGGGCCGAGGGGGAGCAGTTCTTC. The rearrangement joins TRBV4-3 to TRBJ2-1; 9 nucleotides match TRBD2. With 0 bases clipped from V and 10 bases from J, the junction kept 16 bases outside the gene matches. This CDR3 has 18 amino acids. The germline V gene has CDR1 LGHNA and CDR2 YSLEER.

This sequence joins TRBV5-1 and TRBJ1-1; TRBD1 is a possible D gene (6 bases). This CDR3 comprises 14 residues. CDR1 is SGHRS, CDR2 YFSETQ, per germline. Trimming removed 4 bases from V and 1 base from J, with 11 bases in between. CDR3 loop: CASSPDRSNTEAFF. CDR3 bases: TGCGCCAGCAGCCCGGACAGATCGAACACTGAAGCTTTCTTT.

The chain has TRBV28 and TRBJ1-1; D is undetermined. V gave up 3 bases and J gave up 1 base, with 9 bases separating them. This CDR3 has 14 amino acids. The germline V gene has CDR1 MDHEN and CDR2 SYDVKM. The CDR3 DNA reads TGTGCCAGCAGTTTTAACAGCCAGAACACTGAAGCTTTCTTT. This gives the protein CASSFNSQNTEAFF. The full variable domain, with the rest looked up from reference TRBV28 and TRBJ1-1, is DVKVTQSSRYLVKRTGEKVFLECVQDMDHENMFWYRQDPGLGLRLIYFSYDVKMKEKGDIPEGYSVSREKKERFSLILESASTNQTSMYLCASSFNSQNTEAFFGQGTRLTVV.

This clone was observed a single time. This chain uses TRBV20-1 with TRBJ1-4, with D hard to call. The V and J ends lost 3 bases and 2 bases respectively, with 13 bases between them. The CDR3 loop spans 15 amino acids. Per germline, CDR1 DFQATT and CDR2 SNEGSKA (reference sequence). CDR3 bases: TGCAGTGCTAGTTCCCAGTATGCTACTAATGAAAAACTGTTTTTT. This codes for CSASSQYATNEKLFF.

The chain links TRBV4-3 to TRBJ1-3; D uncertain. The CDR3 is made up of 14 amino acids. The ends were cut back, 1 base at V and 2 bases at J, with 6 bases in the middle. Germline assignment: CDR1 LGHNA and CDR2 YSLEER. CDR3 amino acids: CASSQVKAGNTIYF. The DNA of the CDR3 is TGCGCCAGCAGCCAAGTCAAGGCTGGAAACACCATATATTTT.

V usage is TRBV19 and J usage is TRBJ2-4; D remains ambiguous. The V and J ends lost 5 bases and 3 bases respectively, with 14 bases between them. CDR3 length: 15 residues. The germline CDR1 and CDR2 sequences are LNHDA and SQIVND (reference sequence). CDR3 sequence (DNA): TGTGCCAGTAGTCCATGGACGACGGGCAAAAACATTCAGTACTTC. This sequence encodes CASSPWTTGKNIQYF.

The CDR3 loop is CASSPEVGTGIGGYTF. The CDR3 DNA sequence: TGTGCCAGCAGCCCGGAGGTCGGGACAGGGATTGGCGGCTACACCTTC. V is TRBV5-5 and J is TRBJ1-2; 9 bases match TRBD1. The CDR3 is 16 residues long. The V gene's germline CDR1 is SGHKS and CDR2 YYEKEE (reference sequence). The ends lost 4 bases at V and 8 bases at J; junction bases unmatched: 15.

The chain combines TRBV7-3 with TRBJ2-5; D call uncertain. V was trimmed by 2 bases and J by 1 base, leaving 8 bases between them. This CDR3 has 14 residues. Germline V lookup: CDR1 SGHTA, CDR2 FQGTGA. The CDR3 DNA reads TGTGCCAGCAGCTTAGGTCGGAGCCAAGAGACCCAGTACTTC. It is translated as CASSLGRSQETQYF.

The chain is built from TRBV7-8 and TRBJ2-7; D remains unclear. This CDR3 comprises 11 residues. Trimming left V 3 bases short and J 3 bases short, with 3 bases between. Germline CDR1 is SGHVS and CDR2 is FQNEAQ. This chain's CDR3 is CASSFNYEQYF. In nucleotides, the CDR3 is TGTGCCAGCAGCTTTAACTACGAGCAGTACTTC. The full variable domain, its missing parts supplied by reference TRBV7-8 and TRBJ2-7, is GAGVSQSPRYKVAKRGQDVALRCDPISGHVSLFWYQQALGQGPEFLTYFQNEAQLDKSGLPSDRFFAERPEGSVSTLKIQRTQQEDSAVYLCASSFNYEQYFGPGTRLTVT.

The rearrangement uses TRBV7-2 and TRBJ2-1; D is possibly TRBD2 (7 bases). Trimming removed 3 bases from V and 5 bases from J, with 14 bases in between. This CDR3 has 15 residues. The germline CDR1 and CDR2 sequences are SGHTA and FQGNSA. This CDR3 reads CASSLWRGPNNEQFF. In nucleotides, the CDR3 is TGTGCCAGCAGCTTGTGGCGGGGGCCGAACAATGAGCAGTTCTTC.

The chain is built from TRBV9 and TRBJ2-6; the D is unclear. Germline V gene data show CDR1 as SGDLS and CDR2 as YYNGEE. The CDR3 runs 15 residues. The V end lost 3 bases, the J end lost 0 bases, and 7 bases lay between the germline ends. The CDR3 sequence: CASSGVSSGANVLTF. CDR3 nucleotides: TGTGCCAGCAGCGGGGTGAGCTCTGGGGCCAACGTCCTGACTTTC.

The DNA for the CDR3 is TGTGCCAGCAACTCCCGGGGGGCCCTATACAAACAGACCCAGTACTTC. The encoded protein is CASNSRGALYKQTQYF. The rearrangement uses TRBV6-6 and TRBJ2-5; D might be TRBD2 (7 bases). Germline V lookup: CDR1 MNHNY, CDR2 SVGAGI (reference sequence). Trimming left V 7 bases short and J 6 bases short, with 24 bases between. CDR3 length: 16 amino acids.